This T cell receptor beta chain was identified in a study of T cell responses to AZD1222 COVID-19 vaccine. Whole-study findings and limits: Donors were chiefly white British, with a greater number of females, and clonal diversity was perhaps underestimated. Seropositive at baseline were only a handful of AZD1222 recipients.

A single count supports this clone. Antigen unknown. Profiling relied on immunoSEQ multiplex PCR, and the TCRdb table lists in-frame clones only, not all of them. This sample yields about 150,000 clones, of which roughly 90% are seen a single time; around 3% belongs to the top ten. The V and J ends lost 6 bases and 4 bases respectively, with 12 bases between them. The germline V gene has CDR1 SGHTA and CDR2 FQGNSA. The CDR3 loop spans 13 amino acids. The source was peripheral blood, collected on day 0 of AZD1222 vaccination. This chain links TRBV7-2 with TRBJ1-2; maybe TRBD1 (6 bases). This sequence was found in an adult in good health. The DNA of the CDR3 is TGTGCCAGCAGTTCCCCGGACAGCTATGGCTACACCTTC. Its translation: CASSSPDSYGYTF.